This T cell receptor beta chain appears in the sequencing data of a study of shared clonotypes between healthy human individuals. The data were produced by immunoSEQ multiplex PCR, yet TCRdb's version contains in-frame clones alone and is incomplete. The sample contains about a million clones, approximately 77% of which appear only once. Study conclusions and caveats: Roughly 5% of naive CD4 clonotypes were shared across several donors. The study generally estimated greater richness for naive than memory subsets.

Per germline, CDR1 LGHNA and CDR2 YNFKEQ. The V gene lost 1 base and the J gene lost 1 base, with 10 bases spanning the gap. The CDR3 is 15 amino acids. This clone was counted between two and nine times. Antigen unknown. This TCR was recovered from a man aged 18 to 30 in good health. Some clones in this sample may be carry-over from other donors' samples. The sequenced material came from memory CD4+ T cells from PBMCs. Noted subset: CD45RA-negative fraction. V is TRBV4-2 and J is TRBJ1-1; D is perhaps TRBD1 (5 bases). The DNA for the CDR3 is TGTGCCAGCAGCCAAGTAGGGGCTAAGAACACTGAAGCTTTCTTT. Translating it yields CASSQVGAKNTEAFF.